One and the same sample provided the 11 T cell receptor beta chains below, sequenced in a study of cytomegalovirus exposure and HLA in healthy donors. The PCR used 60 Vbeta and 13 Jbeta primers. Sequenced by immunoSEQ multiplex PCR; TCRdb stores in-frame clones only, minus some. The profile shows roughly 230,000 clones, more than 70% of them singletons. Sequencing was carried out using PBMCs. Source of these receptors: a boy aged 5-17 years in good health and CMV-seronegative.

The rearrangement links TRBV2 to TRBJ2-7; 9 positions agree with TRBD2. CDR3 length: 16 amino acids. Germline assignment: CDR1 SNHLY and CDR2 FYNNEI. V lost 1 base to trimming and J lost 4 bases; unmatched junction nucleotides: 8. This chain's CDR3 is CASSEDALAGSYEQYF. CDR3 DNA sequence: TGTGCCAGCAGTGAAGACGCTCTAGCGGGGAGTTACGAGCAGTACTTC.

This clone was recorded a few times. This chain uses TRBV5-1 with TRBJ1-3, with D possibly being TRBD1 (5 bases). Trimming took off 0 bases at V and 1 base at J, with 5 bases between the two ends. This CDR3 comprises 14 residues. Germline V gene lookup returns CDR1 SGHRS and CDR2 YFSETQ. The CDR3 region is CASSLGQSGNTIYF. The CDR3 DNA reads as TGCGCCAGCAGCTTGGGACAGTCTGGAAACACCATATATTTT.

This chain joins TRBV11-2 and TRBJ2-2; D not certain. The CDR3 is 15 residues long. Germline CDR1 is SGHAT and CDR2 is FQNNGV. Trimming shortened V by 3 bases and J by 2 bases, and 10 bases separated the two germline ends. CDR3 amino acids: CASSFFLGNTGELFF. DNA for the CDR3: TGTGCCAGCAGCTTTTTCCTGGGCAACACCGGGGAGCTGTTTTTT.

J is TRBJ1-4 and V is TRBV6-5; D is unresolved. Per germline, CDR1 MNHEY and CDR2 SVGAGI. The CDR3 length is 14 residues. Trimming removed 0 bases from V and 8 bases from J, with 10 bases in between. The CDR3 nucleotides are TGTGCCAGCAGTTACTCCCGAAGCCGGGAAAAACTGTTTTTT. Translated, it gives CASSYSRSREKLFF.

This rearrangement joins TRBV7-8 to TRBJ2-2; D possibly corresponds to TRBD2 (6 bases). Trimming removed 5 bases at V and 1 base at J, with 14 bases between. CDR1 SGHVS and CDR2 FQNEAQ come from the germline V gene. The CDR3 is made up of 16 amino acids. The CDR3 here is CASSPPWRGNTGELFF. The CDR3 coding sequence is TGTGCCAGCAGCCCTCCCTGGCGGGGGAACACCGGGGAGCTGTTTTTT.

This chain links TRBV19 with TRBJ1-2, with 7 bases identical to TRBD1. Germline CDR1 is LNHDA and CDR2 is SQIVND (reference sequence). The CDR3 is 14 amino acids. The ends lost 7 bases at V and 4 bases at J; junction bases unmatched: 9. DNA for the CDR3: TGTGCCAGTACCTATCGACAGGGTATCTATGGCTACACCTTC. Protein product: CASTYRQGIYGYTF.

The chain joins TRBV29-1 to TRBJ1-2; D is unclear. The length of the CDR3 is 13 residues. Trimming stripped 2 bases from V and 0 bases from J, with 7 bases between. The germline V gene has CDR1 SQVTM and CDR2 ANQGSEA. CDR3: CSVEPVPNYGYTF. As DNA, the CDR3 is TGCAGCGTTGAACCAGTTCCTAACTATGGCTACACCTTC.

J is TRBJ2-6 and V is TRBV12-5; D remains unclear. Trimming left V 5 bases short and J 0 bases short, with 8 bases between. The CDR3 spans 15 residues. Germline loops: CDR1 LGHNT, CDR2 FRNRAP. Here the CDR3 reads CASGLHSSGANVLTF. The CDR3 nucleotides read TGTGCTAGTGGTCTCCACAGCTCTGGGGCCAACGTCCTGACTTTC.

The chain has TRBV11-3 and TRBJ2-1, with a tentative D call TRBD1 (6 bases). Germline V gene sequence: CDR1 SGHNT, CDR2 YENEEA. The V end lost 5 bases, the J end lost 2 bases, and 13 bases lay between the germline ends. There are 15 residues in the CDR3. CDR3: CASSSYRDPYNEQFF. The CDR3 nucleotides are TGTGCCAGCAGCAGCTACAGGGATCCCTACAATGAGCAGTTCTTC.

This clone was observed once. This rearrangement joins TRBV18 to TRBJ1-5, with D perhaps TRBD1 (5 bases). CDR1 is KGHSH, CDR2 LQKENI, per germline. V was shortened by 4 bases and J by 2 bases, with 9 bases between the two germline ends. The CDR3 is 14 residues long. The CDR3 loop reads CASSLDSGNQPQHF. CDR3 DNA: TGTGCCAGCTCACTCGACAGCGGCAATCAGCCCCAGCATTTT.

The CDR3 loop is CASSPWPGTAGNTIYF. The CDR3 nucleotides are TGTGCCAGCAGCCCCTGGCCGGGAACGGCTGGAAACACCATATATTTT. V gene TRBV5-5 combines with J gene TRBJ1-3; D unresolved. V lost 4 bases and J lost 2, with 16 bases in between. The V gene's germline CDR1 is SGHKS and CDR2 YYEKEE (reference sequence). CDR3 length: 16 amino acids. Full variable domain (remainder filled in from reference TRBV5-5 and TRBJ1-3): DAGVTQSPTHLIKTRGQQVTLRCSPISGHKSVSWYQQVLGQGPQFIFQYYEKEERGRGNFPDRFSARQFPNYSSELNVNALLLGDSALYLCASSPWPGTAGNTIYFGEGSWLTVV.